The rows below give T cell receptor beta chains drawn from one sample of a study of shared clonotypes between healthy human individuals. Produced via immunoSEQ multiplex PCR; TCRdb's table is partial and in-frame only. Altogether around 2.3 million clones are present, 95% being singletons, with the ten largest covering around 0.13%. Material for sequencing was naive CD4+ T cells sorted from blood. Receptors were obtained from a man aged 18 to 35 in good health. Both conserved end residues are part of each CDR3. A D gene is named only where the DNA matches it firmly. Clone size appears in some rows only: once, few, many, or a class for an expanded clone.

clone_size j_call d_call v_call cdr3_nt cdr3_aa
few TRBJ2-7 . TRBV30 TGTGCCTGGAGTGTACGTGGGGGCGAGCAGTACTTC CAWSVRGGEQYF
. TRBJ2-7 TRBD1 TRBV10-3 TGTGCCATCAGTGAAGGCAGGGGGCTAGTCGAGCAGTACTTC CAISEGRGLVEQYF
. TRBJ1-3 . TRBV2 TGTGCCAGCAGGGGGCTGGCAGGAAACACCATATATTTT CASRGLAGNTIYF
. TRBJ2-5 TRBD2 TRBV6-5 TGTGCCAGCAGTTACTCAGCGGGAGGGGTGGGAGAGACCCAGTACTTC CASSYSAGGVGETQYF
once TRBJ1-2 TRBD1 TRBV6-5 TGTGCCAGCAGTTTAGACAGGGGAGGATATGGCTACACCTTC CASSLDRGGYGYTF
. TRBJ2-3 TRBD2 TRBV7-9 TGTGCCAGCAGCTTAGGACTAGCGGGAGAGGTTACGCAGTATTTT CASSLGLAGEVTQYF
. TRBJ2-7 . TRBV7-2 TGTGCCAGCAGCTTAGTGTGGACAGCCTACGAGCAGTACTTC CASSLVWTAYEQYF
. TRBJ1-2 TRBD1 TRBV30 TGTGCCTGGAGTGTACCCCTAGGGACAGGGAACTCCAAGTATATGGGCTACACCTTC CAWSVPLGTGNSKYMGYTF
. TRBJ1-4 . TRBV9 TGTGCCAGCAGCGTAGGAGGACATGCCGTCAATGAAAAACTGTTTTTT CASSVGGHAVNEKLFF
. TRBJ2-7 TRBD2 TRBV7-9 TGTGCCAGCAGCTTAGGCCCAGCGGGAGCAGGAGAGCAGTACTTC CASSLGPAGAGEQYF
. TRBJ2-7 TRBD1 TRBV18 TGTGCCAGCTCACCACGGACAGGAGACTACGAGCAGTACTTC CASSPRTGDYEQYF
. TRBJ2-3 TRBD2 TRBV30 TGTGCCTGGCAACTAGCGGGGGGGCCTACAGATACGCAGTATTTT CAWQLAGGPTDTQYF
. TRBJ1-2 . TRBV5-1 TGCGCCAGCAGCCCGACGGCGGGACCCTATGGCTACACCTTC CASSPTAGPYGYTF
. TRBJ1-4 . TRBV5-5 TGTGCCAGCAGCTTTTCTCCGGGGAAAGGTGATGAAAAACTGTTTTTT CASSFSPGKGDEKLFF
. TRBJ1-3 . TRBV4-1 TGCGCCAGCAGCCAAACCCATTCGATAACCTCTGGAAACACCATATATTTT CASSQTHSITSGNTIYF
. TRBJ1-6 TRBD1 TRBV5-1 TGCGCCAGCAGCTCGGGGACAGGGGGTAATTCACCCCTCCACTTT CASSSGTGGNSPLHF
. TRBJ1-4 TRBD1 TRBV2 TGTGCCAGCATTTTTAGGACAGGAACTAATGAAAAACTGTTTTTT CASIFRTGTNEKLFF
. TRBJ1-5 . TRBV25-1 TGTGCCAGCAGTGAAGGAAGGCAGGGAAGCAATCAGCCCCAGCATTTT CASSEGRQGSNQPQHF
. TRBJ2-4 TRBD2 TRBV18 TGTGCCAGCTCGGCCGGGACGGGAGGTGGCATTCAGTACTTC CASSAGTGGGIQYF
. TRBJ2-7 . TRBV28 TGTGCCAGCAGTCTGGTCCACGAGCAGTACTTC CASSLVHEQYF
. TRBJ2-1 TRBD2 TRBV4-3 TGCGCCAGCAGCCAAGCCCTACCGGGACTAGCGGGACCGAGCTCCTACAATGAGCAGTTCTTC CASSQALPGLAGPSSYNEQFF
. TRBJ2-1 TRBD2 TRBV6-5 TGTGCCAGCGGGGAGGGTGGGTACAATGAGCAGTTCTTC CASGEGGYNEQFF
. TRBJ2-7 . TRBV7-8 TGTGCCAGCAGCGGAGGGGGCGTATACGAGCAGTACTTC CASSGGGVYEQYF
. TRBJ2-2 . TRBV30 TGTGCCTGGAGTGGTGGGGGTCCTGGCTTAAACACCGGGGAGCTGTTTTTT CAWSGGGPGLNTGELFF
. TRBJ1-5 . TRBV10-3 TGTGCCACCAGACAGCCCCTTAGCAATCAGCCCCAGCATTTT CATRQPLSNQPQHF
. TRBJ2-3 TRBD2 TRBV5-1 TGCGCCAGCAGCCGGGGGGAGGGAGCTGGCACAGATACGCAGTATTTT CASSRGEGAGTDTQYF
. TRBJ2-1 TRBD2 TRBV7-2 TGTGCCAGCAGCCCCCGGACTAGCGGGAGGAGGAATGAGCAGTTCTTC CASSPRTSGRRNEQFF
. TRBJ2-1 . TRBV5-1 TGCGCCAGCAGCACCACTAGTACCCCCTTGCAGTTCTTC CASSTTSTPLQFF
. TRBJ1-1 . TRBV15 TGTGCCACCAGCAGAGATTTCACTGAAGCTTTCTTT CATSRDFTEAFF
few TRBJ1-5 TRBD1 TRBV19 TGTGCCAGTAGCCAACAGGGGATACGCAATCAGCCCCAGCATTTT CASSQQGIRNQPQHF
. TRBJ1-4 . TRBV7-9 TGTGCCAGCAGCTTAGAGCACGGGATTAATGAAAAACTGTTTTTT CASSLEHGINEKLFF
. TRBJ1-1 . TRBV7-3 TGTGCCAGCAGCCCTCGGGGGGGCACTGAAGCTTTCTTT CASSPRGGTEAFF
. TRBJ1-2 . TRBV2 TGTGCCAGCAGCCGTCGGGAGAGTGGCTACACCTTC CASSRRESGYTF
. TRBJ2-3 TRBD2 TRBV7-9 TGTGCCAGCAGCTTAGGACTAGCGGGGGCAGATACGCAGTATTTT CASSLGLAGADTQYF
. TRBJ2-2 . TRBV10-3 TGTGCCATCAGTGATTGGGGCCGAACCGGGGAGCTGTTTTTT CAISDWGRTGELFF
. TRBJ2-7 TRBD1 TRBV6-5 TGTGCCAGCAGTTATCCGGGACAGGGGACCTACGAGCAGTACTTC CASSYPGQGTYEQYF
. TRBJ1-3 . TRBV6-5 TGTGCCAGCAGCCGGGGACAAATCTCTGGAAACACCATATATTTT CASSRGQISGNTIYF
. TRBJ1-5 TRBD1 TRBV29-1 TGCAGCGCCCGGACAGGGGGCAATCAGCCCCAGCATTTT CSARTGGNQPQHF
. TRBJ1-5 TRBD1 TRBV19 TGTGCCAGTAGTAGCCGACCGGGACAGGTTAGCAATCAGCCCCAGCATTTT CASSSRPGQVSNQPQHF
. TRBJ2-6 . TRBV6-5 TGTGCCAGCAGTTACGATAGCTCTGGGGCCAACGTCCTGACTTTC CASSYDSSGANVLTF
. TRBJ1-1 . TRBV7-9 TGTGCCAGCAGCTTAGGTGGCACACGGGGCACTGAAGCTTTCTTT CASSLGGTRGTEAFF
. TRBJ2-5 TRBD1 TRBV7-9 TGTGCCAGCAGCTCGACAGGGAGTTGGGAGACCCAGTACTTC CASSSTGSWETQYF
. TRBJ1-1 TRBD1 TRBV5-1 TGCGCCAGCAGCTCCCCGACAGGGGAGAACACTGAAGCTTTCTTT CASSSPTGENTEAFF
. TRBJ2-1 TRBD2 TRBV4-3 TGCGCCAGCAGCCTCAGACTAGCGGGAGGGGGTGAGCAGTTCTTC CASSLRLAGGGEQFF
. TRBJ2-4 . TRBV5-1 TGCGCCAGCAGCTTGTTGGGGGGCATTCAGTACTTC CASSLLGGIQYF
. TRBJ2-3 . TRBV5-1 TGCGCCAGCAGCTTGGTGGATACGCAGTATTTT CASSLVDTQYF
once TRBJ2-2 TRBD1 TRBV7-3 TGTGCCAGCAGCTCGACAGGGGGCACCAACACCGGGGAGCTGTTTTTT CASSSTGGTNTGELFF
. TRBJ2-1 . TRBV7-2 TGTGCCAGCAGCCGGGGCCCCACAGGTGAGCAGTTCTTC CASSRGPTGEQFF
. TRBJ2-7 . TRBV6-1 TGTGCCAGCTATCACAGCTCCTACGAGCAGTACTTC CASYHSSYEQYF
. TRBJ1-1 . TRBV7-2 TGTGCCAGCAGCTCCGTAGGTGAAGCTTTCTTT CASSSVGEAFF
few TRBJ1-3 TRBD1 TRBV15 TGTGCGACCAGGGACAGCTCTGGAAACACCATATATTTT CATRDSSGNTIYF
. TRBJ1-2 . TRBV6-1 TGTGCCAGCAGGGGGACAATCGGATTTTCCCATGGCTACACCTTC CASRGTIGFSHGYTF
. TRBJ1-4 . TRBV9 TGTGCCAGCAGCGTATCCCCCCGGGTCAGGGGTAATGAAAAACTGTTTTTT CASSVSPRVRGNEKLFF
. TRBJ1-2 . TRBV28 TGTGCCATTCCGAACGTTGGGGGCGAATATGGCTACACCTTC CAIPNVGGEYGYTF